This T cell receptor (beta chain) was documented in a study of blood T cell repertoires in COVID-19. Here immunoSEQ multiplex PCR was the method, and the copy in TCRdb shows in-frame clones only, minus some. Found here are about 350,000 clones, about 90% of them singletons; the top ten hold approximately 3%. Trimming shortened V by 5 bases and J by 11 bases, and 14 bases separated the two germline ends. The CDR3 runs 12 residues. Germline V gene data show CDR1 as MDHEN and CDR2 as SYDVKM. This clone has a single count. This chain uses TRBV28 with TRBJ2-3; D may be TRBD1 (5 bases). Sequenced input: PBMCs or T cells enriched from blood (not recorded which). The clonotype comes from a woman in her thirties who had recovered from COVID-19. The CDR3 DNA follows: TGTGCCAGCAGTCGCGTTGACAGACGGCAGTATTTT. Translating it yields CASSRVDRRQYF.